The 18 T cell receptor beta chains reported below all come from one sample, sequenced in a study of cytomegalovirus exposure and HLA in healthy donors. PCR amplification relied on 60 Vbeta primers (plus 13 Jbeta primers). Here immunoSEQ multiplex PCR was the method, and the copy in TCRdb shows in-frame clones only, minus some. Here the sample spans roughly 120,000 clones, about 8.6% being singletons. The sample was PBMCs. These receptors were obtained from a middle-aged woman in good health and CMV-seropositive.

This chain uses TRBV14 with TRBJ1-5, with a weak D call TRBD1 (5 bases). The CDR3 extends over 18 amino acids. V was shortened by 0 bases and J by 2 bases, with 17 bases between the two germline ends. Per germline, CDR1 SGHDN and CDR2 FVKESK. The CDR3 sequence: CASSQDPCGSGGNQPQHF. Written as DNA, the CDR3 is TGTGCCAGCAGCCAAGATCCCTGCGGGTCGGGGGGCAATCAGCCCCAGCATTTT. Drawing the rest from reference TRBV14 and TRBJ1-5, the complete variable domain is EAGVTQFPSHSVIEKGQTVTLRCDPISGHDNLYWYRRVMGKEIKFLLHFVKESKQDESGMPNNRFLAERTGGTYSTLKVQPAELEDSGVYFCASSQDPCGSGGNQPQHFGDGTRLSIL.

This clone was seen more than once but under ten times. The chain is built from TRBV11-2 and TRBJ2-5, with 10 bases that match TRBD2. Trimming at V came to 5 bases and at J to 12 bases, leaving 9 bases not matched to a gene. CDR1 is SGHAT, CDR2 FQNNGV, per germline. The CDR3 extends over 13 amino acids. The CDR3 nucleotides read TGTGCCAGCAGCCAGGGACTAGCGTGGAAGGAGTACTTC. Protein product: CASSQGLAWKEYF.

This chain connects TRBV5-6 to TRBJ2-5, with TRBD2 as a possible D gene (5 bases). Germline values: CDR1 SGHDT, CDR2 YYEEEE. This CDR3 has 14 residues. V lost 4 bases, J lost 5 bases, and 15 bases lay in between. The DNA of the CDR3 is TGTGCCAGCAGCCTTACAGCGGCAACCGAGACCCAGTACTTC. It is translated as CASSLTAATETQYF.

The chain combines TRBV11-2 with TRBJ2-3; 9 bases line up with TRBD2. Germline values: CDR1 SGHAT, CDR2 FQNNGV. The length of the CDR3 is 16 residues. V trimming: 0 bases; J trimming: 6 bases; junction bases outside the gene matches: 7. The CDR3 coding sequence is TGTGCCAGCAGCTTAGAGTCTAGCGGGGCCCGGGATACGCAGTATTTT. Protein sequence: CASSLESSGARDTQYF.

V is TRBV14 and J is TRBJ2-2; 10 bases align to TRBD1. The trim removed 6 bases at V and 0 bases at J, leaving 4 bases unmatched. CDR1 and CDR2 from the germline V gene are SGHDN and FVKESK. This CDR3 contains 16 residues. This chain's CDR3 is CASRPDRGSNTGELFF. For the CDR3, the DNA is TGTGCCAGCAGGCCGGACAGGGGGTCGAACACCGGGGAGCTGTTTTTT.

The genes are TRBV15 and TRBJ1-3; the D is unclear. The CDR3 covers 16 residues. Looked up from germline, CDR1 is LNHNV and CDR2 is YYDKDF (reference sequence). Trimming cost V 1 base and J 0 bases, with 10 bases left between them. CDR3 region: CATSRGGTNSGNTIYF. The DNA for the CDR3 is TGTGCCACCAGCAGAGGTGGCACGAACTCTGGAAACACCATATATTTT.

This clone has just a few counts. J is TRBJ2-7 and V is TRBV28; 12 bases are a match to TRBD2. The junction had 9 bases not matched to a gene; V was cut back by 6 bases and J by 6 bases. Germline V gene data show CDR1 as MDHEN and CDR2 as SYDVKM. This CDR3 has 15 residues. The CDR3 is CASRPTSGGRGEQYF. CDR3 sequence (DNA): TGTGCCAGCAGACCCACTAGCGGGGGGAGGGGCGAGCAGTACTTC.

This clone turned up a few times. The chain couples TRBV6-6 to TRBJ2-2, with D hard to call. V was clipped by 2 bases and J by 5 bases, with 12 bases between them. CDR1 MNHNY and CDR2 SVGAGI come from the germline V gene (reference sequence). This CDR3 is 15 amino acids long. DNA for the CDR3: TGTGCCAGCAGTTACGTCAACCCGGGTACCGGGGAGCTGTTTTTT. Translation gives CASSYVNPGTGELFF.

The CDR3 region has the DNA TGTGCCAGCAGCTTAGCGAGGGGGAGCAATCAGCCCCAGCATTTT. Its translation is CASSLARGSNQPQHF. The rearrangement uses TRBV7-6 and TRBJ1-5, with D possibly TRBD1 on 6 matching bases. CDR3 size: 15 residues. Germline V gene sequence: CDR1 SGHVS, CDR2 FNYEAQ. V dropped 0 bases and J dropped 1 base, with 7 bases sitting between them.

The chain links TRBV19 to TRBJ2-2; 7 positions agree with TRBD1. CDR1 and CDR2 (germline): LNHDA, SQIVND (reference sequence). V lost 6 bases to trimming and J lost 1 base; unmatched junction nucleotides: 11. The CDR3 totals 17 residues. CDR3 in amino acids: CASRGQENRGNTGELFF. CDR3 nucleotide sequence: TGTGCCAGTAGAGGACAGGAGAATCGGGGGAACACCGGGGAGCTGTTTTTT.

The chain is built from TRBV9 and TRBJ1-2; TRBD1 is a possible D gene (6 bases). This CDR3 is 15 amino acids long. CDR1 SGDLS and CDR2 YYNGEE come from the germline V gene. The ends were cut back, 3 bases at V and 0 bases at J, with 12 bases in the middle. The chain's CDR3 is CASSAQGTTNYGYTF. DNA for the CDR3: TGTGCCAGCAGCGCCCAAGGGACAACTAACTATGGCTACACCTTC.

This clone showed up just a few times. The CDR3 DNA follows: TGTGCCAGCAGTAACAGTCTTTATGGTTCACCCCTCCACTTT. It yields the protein CASSNSLYGSPLHF. This chain uses TRBV27 with TRBJ1-6; unclear D gene. Germline CDR1 reads MNHEY; CDR2 reads SMNVEV (reference sequence). The CDR3 runs 14 residues. V was cut by 5 bases and J by 9 bases, with 14 bases left in between.

The gene calls are TRBV4-2 and TRBJ2-2; TRBD2 aligns across 12 bases. The ends lost 3 bases at V and 13 bases at J; junction bases unmatched: 12. This CDR3 is 16 amino acids long. Germline V gives CDR1 LGHNA, CDR2 YNFKEQ. Written as DNA, the CDR3 is TGTGCCAGCAGCCAGATGACTAGCGGGGGAGGGTTAGGGCTGTTTTTT. It yields the protein CASSQMTSGGGLGLFF.

This clone has just a few counts. This chain connects TRBV5-4 to TRBJ1-1; TRBD1 matches at 11 bases. This CDR3 has 15 residues. CDR1 SGHNT and CDR2 YYREEE come from the germline V gene (reference sequence). Germline trimming cut 3 bases from V and 1 base from J; bases unmatched to any gene: 2. The CDR3 loop reads CASSSGQGGNTEAFF. The DNA for the CDR3 is TGTGCCAGCAGCTCGGGACAGGGGGGGAACACTGAAGCTTTCTTT.

The V and J genes are TRBV12-5 and TRBJ2-5, with TRBD1 matching over 9 bases. Trimming at V came to 1 base and at J to 2 bases, leaving 5 bases not matched to a gene. Germline loops: CDR1 LGHNT, CDR2 FRNRAP. The CDR3 spans 16 residues. The CDR3 region has the DNA TGTGCTAGTGGTTTGGGGACAGGGGATGTACAAGAGACCCAGTACTTC. Translated: CASGLGTGDVQETQYF.

This clone was picked up a small number of times. This chain connects TRBV5-1 to TRBJ2-3; possible D gene TRBD1, 5 bases. Germline CDR1 reads SGHRS; CDR2 reads YFSETQ. Deletions cut 1 base from V and 6 bases from J, with 18 bases between. This CDR3 spans 16 amino acids. The CDR3 region is CASSLLGAARRDTQYF. The CDR3 DNA sequence: TGCGCCAGCAGCTTGCTTGGGGCCGCAAGGCGGGATACGCAGTATTTT.

The chain joins TRBV7-6 to TRBJ2-7; TRBD1 agrees at 9 bases. Germline CDR1 SGHVS, CDR2 FNYEAQ. The CDR3 length is 16 residues. Germline trimming cut 3 bases from V and 3 bases from J; bases unmatched to any gene: 9. The CDR3 loop reads CASSLSPGQGLYEQYF. For the CDR3, the DNA is TGTGCCAGCAGCTTGAGCCCGGGACAGGGCCTCTACGAGCAGTACTTC.

The chain employs TRBV6-5 and TRBJ2-4; 8 nucleotides align to TRBD1. Trimming took 6 bases from V and 1 from J; bases not matched to a gene: 5. The CDR3 sequence is 15 residues long. Germline-derived CDR1 and CDR2 are MNHEY and SVGAGI. This CDR3 is CASRHRGEAKNIQYF. In nucleotides, the CDR3 is TGTGCCAGCAGACACAGGGGGGAGGCCAAAAACATTCAGTACTTC.